Shown below are 19 T cell receptor beta chains from a single sample sequenced in a study of T cells in localized non-small cell lung cancer. Using immunoSEQ multiplex PCR, the repertoire was profiled, and TCRdb retains in-frame clones only, with some absent. The table includes tens of thousands of clones, 85% detected once. The sample was PBMCs, taken before any cancer treatment. Receptors were obtained from a woman aged 35 to 70 with stage II squamous cell lung carcinoma.

This clone came up once. This chain joins TRBV6-5 and TRBJ2-2; D gene ambiguous. The V end was cut by 2 bases, the J end by 5 bases, with 6 bases between. CDR3 length: 13 amino acids. The V gene's germline CDR1 is MNHEY and CDR2 SVGAGI. The CDR3 is CASSYIGTGELFF. The CDR3 DNA reads TGTGCCAGCAGTTACATCGGGACCGGGGAGCTGTTTTTT.

This sequence joins TRBV28 and TRBJ2-2, with D possibly TRBD2 on 5 matching bases. The V end lost 4 bases, the J end lost 0 bases, and 9 bases lay between the germline ends. Germline lookup yields CDR1 MDHEN and CDR2 SYDVKM. This CDR3 has 15 amino acids. DNA for the CDR3: TGTGCCAGCAGTTCTGGACTGACGAACACCGGGGAGCTGTTTTTT. As protein: CASSSGLTNTGELFF.

This sequence joins TRBV28 and TRBJ2-7; D gene unclear. The CDR3 totals 15 residues. V was pared by 3 bases and J by 6 bases, with 18 bases between. Germline V gene lookup returns CDR1 MDHEN and CDR2 SYDVKM. The CDR3 bases are TGTGCCAGCAGTTTGCTTACCGGCAGGTCGGGCGAGCAGTACTTC. Translated: CASSLLTGRSGEQYF.

This chain uses TRBV27 with TRBJ2-1, with a tentative D call TRBD2 (6 bases). The CDR3 covers 16 residues. Germline CDR1 reads MNHEY; CDR2 reads SMNVEV (reference sequence). V was clipped by 4 bases and J by 4 bases, with 17 bases between them. In DNA, the CDR3 is TGTGCCAGCAGTTCCCTTCCTAGCGCCATTTACAATGAGCAGTTCTTC. The encoded protein is CASSSLPSAIYNEQFF.

This clone was picked up a small number of times. This chain links TRBV28 with TRBJ1-1; D is undetermined. V was clipped by 7 bases and J by 4 bases, with 13 bases between them. In germline, CDR1 is MDHEN, CDR2 SYDVKM. This CDR3 is 13 amino acids long. CDR3: CASTRSVATEAFF. The CDR3 DNA is TGTGCCAGCACCCGCTCGGTTGCCACTGAAGCTTTCTTT.

The gene calls are TRBV6-5 and TRBJ2-1; D gene uncertain. The V gene lost 2 bases and the J gene lost 5 bases, with 7 bases spanning the gap. The CDR3 runs to 13 residues. Germline V gene lookup returns CDR1 MNHEY and CDR2 SVGAGI. This chain's CDR3 is CASSYNDNNEQFF. In DNA, the CDR3 is TGTGCCAGCAGTTACAACGATAACAATGAGCAGTTCTTC.

This rearrangement joins TRBV5-4 to TRBJ1-1, with 7 bases identical to TRBD1. Unmatched junction bases numbered 9, after V lost 4 bases and J lost 0 bases. This CDR3 has 16 residues. The germline V gene has CDR1 SGHNT and CDR2 YYREEE (reference sequence). The CDR3 sequence is CASSTGTDILNTEAFF. DNA for the CDR3: TGTGCCAGCAGCACCGGGACAGATATCTTGAACACTGAAGCTTTCTTT.

This chain uses TRBV5-1 with TRBJ1-5; 7 bases map to TRBD1. The CDR3 is made up of 15 amino acids. The germline V gene has CDR1 SGHRS and CDR2 YFSETQ. Trimming removed 0 bases from V and 3 bases from J; junction bases left unmatched: 3. The DNA of the CDR3 is TGCGCCAGCAGCTTGGAAGGGGGCCCCAATCAGCCCCAGCATTTT. Protein product: CASSLEGGPNQPQHF.

This chain joins TRBV5-1 and TRBJ2-7; tentative D call: TRBD1 (6 bases). The ends were cut back, 1 base at V and 4 bases at J, with 12 bases in the middle. CDR1 and CDR2 (germline): SGHRS, YFSETQ. The CDR3 runs 14 residues. The CDR3 spells CASSLRGRTYEQYF. The CDR3 bases are TGCGCCAGCAGCTTGAGGGGGAGAACATACGAGCAGTACTTC.

The CDR3 DNA sequence: TGTGCCAGCTCACCGATCTTGGGTGCGCAATACGAGCAGTACTTC. Its translation is CASSPILGAQYEQYF. V gene TRBV18 combines with J gene TRBJ2-7; D is undetermined. The germline V and J ends were trimmed by 3 bases and 4 bases, with 16 bases remaining between them. Germline assignment: CDR1 KGHSH and CDR2 LQKENI. The length of the CDR3 is 15 residues. The whole variable domain, remainder taken from reference TRBV18 and TRBJ2-7, is NAGVMQNPRHLVRRRGQEARLRCSPMKGHSHVYWYRQLPEEGLKFMVYLQKENIIDESGMPKERFSAEFPKEGPSILRIQQVVRGDSAAYFCASSPILGAQYEQYFGPGTRLTVT.

V gene TRBV7-9 combines with J gene TRBJ1-4; TRBD1 might be the D (5 bases). The V and J ends lost 1 base and 7 bases respectively, with 13 bases between them. In germline, CDR1 is SEHNR, CDR2 FQNEAQ (reference sequence). The CDR3 extends over 15 amino acids. The CDR3 is CASSLDGGKGEKLFF. The CDR3 coding sequence is TGTGCCAGCAGCTTAGACGGGGGGAAGGGTGAAAAACTGTTTTTT.

J is TRBJ1-2 and V is TRBV29-1, with 7 bases aligning to TRBD1. Germline-derived CDR1 and CDR2 are SQVTM and ANQGSEA. V gave up 7 bases and J gave up 8 bases; unmatched junction bases: 10. The CDR3 totals 12 residues. The CDR3 here is CSAQGGIGGYTF. DNA for the CDR3: TGCAGCGCCCAGGGGGGAATTGGGGGCTACACCTTC.

This clone was picked up one time. Here the CDR3 omits its conserved ending phenylalanine or tryptophan, so a read error is the likely source. No DNA is shown, since the ends of the CDR3 on it are uncertain; the CDR3 is the one TCRdb lists. V usage is TRBV28 and J usage is TRBJ2-7; the table's D call, TRBD1, was not checked against the DNA. Germline assignment: CDR1 MDHEN and CDR2 SYDVKM. With termini counted, the CDR3 has 11 amino acids. CDR3: CASSLDRDPFA.

This clone has only a few counts. This chain connects TRBV5-4 to TRBJ2-2; D might be TRBD1 (8 bases). CDR1 is SGHNT and CDR2 is YYREEE in the germline V gene (reference sequence). V was cut by 3 bases and J by 4 bases, with 16 bases left in between. This CDR3 comprises 16 residues. The CDR3 region is CASSSRTGTTTGELFF. In nucleotides, the CDR3 is TGTGCCAGCAGCTCCCGGACAGGGACTACCACCGGGGAGCTGTTTTTT. The whole variable domain, remainder taken from reference TRBV5-4 and TRBJ2-2, is ETGVTQSPTHLIKTRGQQVTLRCSSQSGHNTVSWYQQALGQGPQFIFQYYREEENGRGNFPPRFSGLQFPNYSSELNVNALELDDSALYLCASSSRTGTTTGELFFGEGSRLTVL.

This clone was recorded only once. CDR3 nucleotides: TGTGCCAGCAGCTTGGCAGGGGTAACTAATGAAAAACTGTTTTTT. It yields the protein CASSLAGVTNEKLFF. The rearrangement joins TRBV5-6 to TRBJ1-4, with TRBD1 as a possible D gene (6 bases). In germline, CDR1 is SGHDT, CDR2 YYEEEE. Trimming removed 0 bases at V and 1 base at J, with 7 bases between. This CDR3 is built from 15 residues.

The genes are TRBV29-1 and TRBJ2-5; perhaps TRBD1 as D (5 bases). The V end lost 6 bases, the J end lost 1 base, and 18 bases lay between the germline ends. CDR3 length: 15 amino acids. Per the germline V gene, CDR1 is SQVTM and CDR2 is ANQGSEA. CDR3 amino acids: CSVQTATSSQETQYF. CDR3 DNA sequence: TGCAGCGTGCAGACAGCCACTTCCTCCCAAGAGACCCAGTACTTC.

Of note for this clone: Since no conserved phenylalanine or tryptophan closes the CDR3, a read error is the likely cause. No DNA is shown, since the ends of the CDR3 on it are uncertain; the CDR3 is the one TCRdb lists. This chain joins TRBV12-2 and TRBJ2-6. TRBV12-2 is a pseudogene segment. The CDR3 is 13 amino acids long, termini counted. The CDR3 spells CASRLIKATSSTS.

The chain uses TRBV4-1 and TRBJ1-2; D remains ambiguous. Trimming shortened V by 4 bases and J by 8 bases, and 14 bases separated the two germline ends. This CDR3 is built from 13 residues. CDR1 is MGHRA and CDR2 is YSYEKL in the germline V gene. This CDR3 reads CASSPNIGQGYTF. DNA for the CDR3: TGCGCCAGCAGCCCCAATATTGGTCAGGGCTACACCTTC.

The chain combines TRBV11-3 with TRBJ2-5; TRBD1 matches 8 bases. This CDR3 is built from 14 residues. Germline values: CDR1 SGHNT, CDR2 YENEEA. J lost 7 bases, V lost 1 base, and 5 bases had no gene match. The CDR3 DNA follows: TGTGCCAGCAGCTTAGGGGCGGGACAGGCGACCCAGTACTTC. It translates to CASSLGAGQATQYF.